These T cell receptor beta chains were read from a single sample in a study of OX40 agonist ivuxolimab in advanced cancers. This table comes from immunoSEQ multiplex PCR, and its TCRdb copy is limited to in-frame clones, with some not included. Of under 75,000 clones detected, around 90% appear once; the ten largest clones hold just under 25%. The material was CD4+ or CD8+ T cells sorted from blood, obtained in a trial of the OX40 agonist ivuxolimab. These receptors were obtained from an adult with an advanced solid tumor such as melanoma, head and neck, liver or kidney cancer. CDR3s include the opening cysteine and the closing phenylalanine or tryptophan. Each record gives: clone size, D gene, CDR3 length, V gene, J gene, CDR3 DNA, CDR3 protein. D genes are given only for firm matches. The listing skips clone size in some rows; elsewhere it reads once, few, many or a size class.

>once|TRBD1|12|TRBV10-1|TRBJ2-1
TGCGCCAGCGCGGGACAGGGCTATGAGCAGTTCTTC
CASAGQGYEQFF
>once|.|12|TRBV19|TRBJ1-5
TGTGCCAGTAGAGGAGCTCAGATGCCCCAGCATTTT
CASRGAQMPQHF
>.|.|13|TRBV19|TRBJ2-1
TGTGCCAGTAACAATGGAGGTGTGAATGAGCAGTTCTTC
CASNNGGVNEQFF
>.|TRBD2|16|TRBV6-5|TRBJ2-1
TGTGCCAGCAGTTATTCCGGGACTAGCGGTTACAATGAGCAGTTCTTC
CASSYSGTSGYNEQFF
>.|.|14|TRBV29-1|TRBJ2-2
TGCAGCGTTGAAAAGGGGTCGGGAACCGGGGAGCTGTTTTTT
CSVEKGSGTGELFF
>.|.|13|TRBV7-9|TRBJ2-7
TGTGCCAGCAGCTTAGCGATGCCCTACGAGCAGTACTTC
CASSLAMPYEQYF
>few|TRBD2|16|TRBV15|TRBJ2-1
TGTGCCACCAGCAGAGGGGCTAGCGGGATTTACAATGAGCAGTTCTTC
CATSRGASGIYNEQFF
>.|.|12|TRBV13|TRBJ2-5
TGTGCCAGCAGCTCCTTAGAAAAGACCCAGTACTTC
CASSSLEKTQYF
>few|TRBD1|16|TRBV11-2|TRBJ1-2
TGTGCCAGCAGCTACCCAGGGGGCCCTGAAGGCTATGGCTACACCTTC
CASSYPGGPEGYGYTF
>.|.|14|TRBV5-1|TRBJ2-7
TGCGCCAGCAGCTCCGCGGGCAGTAGCTACGAGCAGTACTTC
CASSSAGSSYEQYF
>.|.|13|TRBV19|TRBJ2-7
TGTGCCAGTAGTTTTCGCAACTCCTACGAGCAGTACTTC
CASSFRNSYEQYF
>.|.|17|TRBV27|TRBJ2-3
TGTGCCAGCAGTTTGTCGGACTGGCTAGCCCCAACAGATACGCAGTATTTT
CASSLSDWLAPTDTQYF
>once|TRBD2|15|TRBV2|TRBJ2-7
TGTGCCAGCAGGGCCACTAGCGGTTCTACCTACGAGCAGTACTTC
CASRATSGSTYEQYF
>.|.|12|TRBV19|TRBJ2-3
TGTGCCAGTAAGGGGTACCCAGATACGCAGTATTTT
CASKGYPDTQYF
>.|.|14|TRBV10-3|TRBJ2-5
TGTGCCATCAGTGAGTCGATTAGGGAAGAGACCCAGTACTTC
CAISESIREETQYF
>.|TRBD1|14|TRBV28|TRBJ1-5
TGTGCCAGCAACGGTCGGACAGGTAATCAGCCCCAGCATTTT
CASNGRTGNQPQHF
>.|TRBD2|18|TRBV9|TRBJ2-2
TGTGCCAGCAGCGACCGACTAGCGGGAGGGTCCTTAACCGGGGAGCTGTTTTTT
CASSDRLAGGSLTGELFF
>.|.|16|TRBV6-6|TRBJ2-1
TGTGCCAGCAGTTACTCGGTCGCAAGCTCCTACAATGAGCAGTTCTTC
CASSYSVASSYNEQFF
>.|.|14|TRBV7-8|TRBJ1-5
TGTGCCAGCAGCGTCGGTTCCGGCAATCAGCCCCAGCATTTT
CASSVGSGNQPQHF
>.|TRBD2|17|TRBV9|TRBJ2-7
TGTGCCAGCAGCCCCGGGGGGGCAGCGGGTTTGAACTACGAGCAGTACTTC
CASSPGGAAGLNYEQYF
>.|.|14|TRBV9|TRBJ1-5
TGTGCCAGCAGCGTAGGGGGGGGAGGCCAGCCCCAGCATTTT
CASSVGGGGQPQHF
>.|.|16|TRBV5-6|TRBJ2-6
TGTGCCAGCAGCTTCTCGACTGGCTCTGGGGCCAACGTCCTGACTTTC
CASSFSTGSGANVLTF
>.|.|14|TRBV6-6|TRBJ2-7
TGTGCCAGCAGGGGTCGGGGGTCGGCCTACGAGCAGTACTTC
CASRGRGSAYEQYF
>.|TRBD2|15|TRBV4-2|TRBJ2-1
TGTGCCAGCCGCGACCAGACTAGCGCATACAATGAGCAGTTCTTC
CASRDQTSAYNEQFF
>once|.|13|TRBV6-5|TRBJ1-4
TGTGCCAGCAGTTACTCGTGGGATGAAAAACTGTTTTTT
CASSYSWDEKLFF
>many|.|17|TRBV4-2|TRBJ2-1
TGTGCCAGCAGCCAAGTCAGGGGTTTGGGATCCTACAATGAGCAGTTCTTC
CASSQVRGLGSYNEQFF
>.|TRBD2|15|TRBV6-1|TRBJ2-7
TGTGCCAGCAGTGAGTCACTAGCGGCCTCCTACGAGCAGTACTTC
CASSESLAASYEQYF
>.|TRBD1|13|TRBV7-9|TRBJ1-1
TGTGCCAGCAGCGAGGGACAGCGACTTGAAGCTTTCTTT
CASSEGQRLEAFF
>once|.|14|TRBV11-2|TRBJ2-7
TGTGCCAGCAGCGCCAACCCGACTTTAACCGAGCAGTACTTC
CASSANPTLTEQYF
>.|TRBD2|17|TRBV27|TRBJ2-1
TGTGCCAGCAGTTCCGCTAGCGGGAGTTGGTCCTACAATGAGCAGTTCTTC
CASSSASGSWSYNEQFF
>.|TRBD1|15|TRBV5-1|TRBJ1-2
TGCGCCAGCAGCGGAAGGACAGGGGGCGGAAAGGGCTACACCTTC
CASSGRTGGGKGYTF
>.|TRBD1|15|TRBV19|TRBJ2-2
TGTGCCAGTAGTAAGGGACAGGGAAGCACCGGGGAGCTGTTTTTT
CASSKGQGSTGELFF
>once|TRBD1|16|TRBV6-1|TRBJ2-1
TGTGCCAGCAGTGTGACTGCGGGACAGGGGTACAATGAGCAGTTCTTC
CASSVTAGQGYNEQFF